The rows below give T cell receptor beta chains drawn from one sample of a study of blood T cell repertoires in COVID-19. Clones were sequenced by immunoSEQ multiplex PCR, and TCRdb holds only the in-frame ones, with some missing. The sample carries under 200,000 clones, 86% recorded once. The sample taken for sequencing was peripheral blood. The receptor set was obtained from an elderly woman in a cohort sampled during active or convalescent COVID-19. Each CDR3 is given with its conserved first and last residue. D genes are given only for firm matches. The size entry is marked missing in some rows and otherwise reads once, few, many or a size class.

V: TRBV4-1
J: TRBJ1-4
D: -
length: 14
size: -
CDR3: CASSPRQNNEKLFF
DNA: TGCGCCAGCAGCCCTAGACAGAATAATGAAAAACTGTTTTTT

V: TRBV2
J: TRBJ1-3
D: -
length: 14
size: -
CDR3: CASSGRPSGNTIYF
DNA: TGTGCCAGCAGTGGCAGGCCCTCTGGAAACACCATATATTTT

V: TRBV10-3
J: TRBJ1-6
D: TRBD1
length: 16
size: -
CDR3: CAISGDRGRFGSPLHF
DNA: TGTGCCATCAGCGGGGACAGGGGGCGCTTTGGGTCACCCCTCCACTTT

V: TRBV6-2/TRBV6-3
J: TRBJ2-7
D: -
length: 11
size: -
CDR3: CASSYTYEQYF
DNA: TGTGCCAGCAGTTATACCTACGAGCAGTACTTC

V: TRBV30
J: TRBJ2-5
D: -
length: 13
size: once
CDR3: CAWSAAGGETQYF
DNA: TGTGCCTGGAGTGCGGCGGGTGGGGAGACCCAGTACTTC

V: TRBV9
J: TRBJ2-7
D: TRBD2
length: 16
size: -
CDR3: CASSVSGTSGISEQYF
DNA: TGTGCCAGCAGCGTATCCGGGACTAGCGGGATAAGCGAGCAGTACTTC

V: TRBV29-1
J: TRBJ2-1
D: TRBD2
length: 16
size: once
CDR3: CSVGEIAGDGGNEQFF
DNA: TGCAGCGTTGGTGAGATAGCGGGAGATGGGGGAAATGAGCAGTTCTTC

V: TRBV5-1
J: TRBJ2-1
D: TRBD1
length: 16
size: -
CDR3: CASNSGSTGMYNEQFF
DNA: TGCGCCAGCAATTCGGGATCGACAGGGATGTACAATGAGCAGTTCTTC

V: TRBV3-1/TRBV3-2
J: TRBJ1-3
D: -
length: 17
size: once
CDR3: CASSQDPGHALRDTIYF
DNA: TGTGCCAGCAGCCAAGATCCGGGACATGCTCTCCGGGACACCATATATTTT

V: TRBV28
J: TRBJ1-2
D: TRBD1
length: 14
size: -
CDR3: CASRETGTVYGYTF
DNA: TGTGCCAGCAGGGAAACCGGGACAGTCTATGGCTACACCTTC

V: TRBV28
J: TRBJ1-2
D: TRBD1
length: 18
size: -
CDR3: CASRTTGGVLGANYGYTF
DNA: TGTGCCAGCAGGACTACAGGGGGCGTGTTAGGGGCTAACTATGGCTACACCTTC

V: TRBV18
J: TRBJ2-7
D: TRBD1
length: 14
size: -
CDR3: CASSPGTDSYEQYF
DNA: TGTGCCAGCTCACCCGGGACAGACTCCTACGAGCAGTACTTC

V: TRBV9
J: TRBJ1-3
D: -
length: 16
size: once
CDR3: CASSVEGLDSGNTIYF
DNA: TGTGCCAGCAGCGTGGAGGGACTGGACTCTGGAAACACCATATATTTT

V: TRBV6-6
J: TRBJ1-4
D: -
length: 15
size: -
CDR3: CASSYMGKTNEKLFF
DNA: TGTGCCAGCAGTTACATGGGCAAAACAAATGAAAAACTGTTTTTT